This is a list of T cell receptor beta chains from one sample in a study of T cells in narcolepsy. Assay used: immunoSEQ multiplex PCR; TCRdb lists only in-frame clones, some missing. The top ten clones hold about 0.9% of a sample with 25,000 to 30,000 clones, around 87% of them seen once. Sequencing was done on a sample of memory (CD45RA-) CD4+ T cells from blood. The source is a human donor in good health. Each CDR3 is given with its conserved first and last residue. The D gene is left open where the match is weak. A row's size may be missing; if present it is once, few, many or a size class.

>TRBV30|.|.|TRBJ1-3
TGTGCCTGGGAAGCTGGAAACACCATATATTTT
CAWEAGNTIYF
>TRBV7-2|.|.|TRBJ1-2
TGTGCCAGCAGCTTAGGAGGACCGTTACACCTAGACTATGGCTACACCTTC
CASSLGGPLHLDYGYTF
>TRBV30|.|.|TRBJ2-7
TGTGCCTGGAGTGTACCTTGGAAGAGCTACGAGCAGTACTTC
CAWSVPWKSYEQYF
>TRBV30|once|.|TRBJ1-6
TGTGCCTGGAGTGTGGACAGTAACTATAATTCACCCCTCCACTTT
CAWSVDSNYNSPLHF
>TRBV28|.|TRBD2|TRBJ2-1
TGTGCCAGCAGTCGGAAAGCGGGAGGGCCGTACAATGAGCAGTTCTTC
CASSRKAGGPYNEQFF
>TRBV30|.|.|TRBJ2-7
TGTGCCTGGAGTGCAAGGGGACATCAGTACTTC
CAWSARGHQYF
>TRBV30|.|.|TRBJ1-1
TGTGGCCAGAAAGACGACACTGAAGCTTTCTTT
CGQKDDTEAFF
>TRBV4-2|.|.|TRBJ2-7
TGTGCCAGCAGCCAAGAACGAAGCGTGGCCTACGAGCAGTACTTC
CASSQERSVAYEQYF
>TRBV5-8|.|.|TRBJ1-1
TGTGCCAGCAGCTTGGTGGGGGGGGAAGCTGAAGCTTTCTTT
CASSLVGGEAEAFF
>TRBV7-9|.|.|TRBJ1-4
TGTGCCAGCACCATTGGGGGGTCTAATGAAAAACTGTTTTTT
CASTIGGSNEKLFF
>TRBV4-1|.|.|TRBJ1-5
TGCGCCAGCAGCCAAGATGGATTTCAGCCCCAGCATTTT
CASSQDGFQPQHF
>TRBV15|.|TRBD1|TRBJ1-2
TGTGCCACCAGCAGAGAAAGTAGGGGACAGTCTAACTATGGCTACACCTTC
CATSRESRGQSNYGYTF
>TRBV11-1|.|.|TRBJ2-3
TGTGCCAGCAGCGAAAGGACTGGTCTTACAGATACGCAGTATTTT
CASSERTGLTDTQYF
>TRBV5-4|.|.|TRBJ1-4
TGTGCCAGCAGCCAAGGACCGACAGAAGGTACTAATGAAAAACTGTTTTTT
CASSQGPTEGTNEKLFF
>TRBV6-5|.|.|TRBJ1-1
TGTGCCAGCAGTTATCGGGGGGCGAACACTGAAGCTTTCTTT
CASSYRGANTEAFF
>TRBV19|once|TRBD1|TRBJ2-7
TGTGCCAGTTCGCGACAGGGCCTCTACGAGCAGTACTTC
CASSRQGLYEQYF
>TRBV6-6|.|TRBD2|TRBJ2-7
TGTGCCAGCAGGCATGGCCCGACTAGCGGAGAATACGAGCAGTACTTC
CASRHGPTSGEYEQYF
>TRBV19|.|.|TRBJ2-6
TGTGCCAGTAGTATAGAGGGGGCTCTCTCTGGGGCCAACGTCCTGACTTTC
CASSIEGALSGANVLTF
>TRBV7-3|.|TRBD2|TRBJ2-7
TGTGCCAGCAGCCCCGGACTAGTGGGAGTTCTTGCGGGCGAGCAGTACTTC
CASSPGLVGVLAGEQYF
>TRBV6-1|.|.|TRBJ2-3
TGTGCCAGCAGTGAAGAATACGTGACAGATACGCAGTATTTT
CASSEEYVTDTQYF
>TRBV10-1|once|TRBD1|TRBJ2-7
TGCGCCAGCAGTGCGGGTGACAGGGTGCCCTACGAGCAGTACTTC
CASSAGDRVPYEQYF
>TRBV7-9|.|.|TRBJ2-4
TGTGCCAGCACCATGGTTGTAGCCAAAAACATTCAGTACTTC
CASTMVVAKNIQYF
>TRBV10-2|once|.|TRBJ2-6
TGCGCCAGCGGCGTCGGACACGACCTCTCTGGGGCCAACGTCCTGACTTTC
CASGVGHDLSGANVLTF
>TRBV5-1|.|.|TRBJ2-1
TGCGCCAGCAATCTAAGGGGGAATGAGCAGTTCTTC
CASNLRGNEQFF
>TRBV28|.|TRBD1|TRBJ1-5
TGTGCCAGCAGGCCCCAGGGGGCTCGCAATCAGCCCCAGCATTTT
CASRPQGARNQPQHF
>TRBV29-1|once|.|TRBJ2-1
TGCAGCGTTGTGGAGAGGGTGGCAGAGCAGTTCTTC
CSVVERVAEQFF
>TRBV7-2|.|.|TRBJ2-7
TGTGCCAGCAGCTTAGGCTTCCACGAGCAGTACTTC
CASSLGFHEQYF
>TRBV5-5|.|.|TRBJ1-5
TGTGCCAGCAGCTTGGATGTAGGGAACCAGCCCCAGCATTTT
CASSLDVGNQPQHF
>TRBV29-1|.|.|TRBJ2-3
TGCAGCGTTGTGTATCCGGGTACAGATACGCAGTATTTT
CSVVYPGTDTQYF
>TRBV28|.|.|TRBJ2-3
TGTGCCAGCAGGGGAGGTGGGGCGGGGAACACAGATACGCAGTATTTT
CASRGGGAGNTDTQYF
>TRBV4-2|.|TRBD2|TRBJ2-2
TGTGCCAGCAGCCCACTCCGGACTAGCGGGACGAACACCGGGGAGCTGTTTTTT
CASSPLRTSGTNTGELFF
>TRBV5-8|.|TRBD1|TRBJ2-3
TGTGCCAGCAGCTGGAGACGACAGGGCCTAAGCACAGATACGCAGTATTTT
CASSWRRQGLSTDTQYF
>TRBV5-6|.|.|TRBJ2-7
TGTGCCAGCAGCTTGTTGAGGCGACCACAGTACTTC
CASSLLRRPQYF
>TRBV9|few|TRBD1|TRBJ2-1
TGTGCCAGCAGCGTAAATACGGGACAGGGGTTTTATGAGCAGTTCTTC
CASSVNTGQGFYEQFF
>TRBV2|.|.|TRBJ1-1
TGTGCCAGCAGTGTTAGTCTGAACACTGAAGCTTTCTTT
CASSVSLNTEAFF
>TRBV5-1|.|TRBD1|TRBJ1-1
TGCGCCAGCAGCTTGGCCGTAGGACAGGGTAACACTGAAGCTTTCTTT
CASSLAVGQGNTEAFF
>TRBV5-1|.|.|TRBJ2-2
TGCGCCAGCAGCCCAGGGGTATCAGACACCGGGGAGCTGTTTTTT
CASSPGVSDTGELFF
>TRBV10-3|.|.|TRBJ2-2
TGTGCCATCACCCCGGGACAGAACACCGGGGAGCTGTTTTTT
CAITPGQNTGELFF
>TRBV5-1|.|.|TRBJ1-1
TGCGCCAGCAGCTTGGACTCAGGGTCGAAGAACACTGAAGCTTTCTTT
CASSLDSGSKNTEAFF
>TRBV4-2|.|TRBD1|TRBJ1-1
TGTGCCAGCAGCCAAGAGGACAGGGTAGACACTGAAGCTTTCTTT
CASSQEDRVDTEAFF